The clone carrying this TCR beta chain was observed a few times. This sample was included in a study of T cells after yellow fever vaccination. J lost 2 bases, V lost 4 bases, and 7 bases had no gene match. Germline V gives CDR1 SGHDT, CDR2 YYEEEE. The CDR3 has 15 residues. TCRdb reprocessed the 5' RACE reads via MiXCR and lists one record per CDR3 protein. The table has about 220,000 distinct CDR3 sequences, approximately 3% seen once; the top ten hold 2.5% to 3.5%. This rearrangement joins TRBV5-6 to TRBJ2-7; TRBD1 matches at 9 bases. This material consisted of CD4+ T cells sorted from PBMCs, taken 10 days after the yellow fever booster vaccination. This clonotype originated in a man younger than 35 who received the YFV17D yellow fever vaccine. The CDR3 DNA sequence: TGTGCCAGCAGCCGGGGCGGGACAGGGCCCTACGAGCAGTACTTC. Translation gives CASSRGGTGPYEQYF.